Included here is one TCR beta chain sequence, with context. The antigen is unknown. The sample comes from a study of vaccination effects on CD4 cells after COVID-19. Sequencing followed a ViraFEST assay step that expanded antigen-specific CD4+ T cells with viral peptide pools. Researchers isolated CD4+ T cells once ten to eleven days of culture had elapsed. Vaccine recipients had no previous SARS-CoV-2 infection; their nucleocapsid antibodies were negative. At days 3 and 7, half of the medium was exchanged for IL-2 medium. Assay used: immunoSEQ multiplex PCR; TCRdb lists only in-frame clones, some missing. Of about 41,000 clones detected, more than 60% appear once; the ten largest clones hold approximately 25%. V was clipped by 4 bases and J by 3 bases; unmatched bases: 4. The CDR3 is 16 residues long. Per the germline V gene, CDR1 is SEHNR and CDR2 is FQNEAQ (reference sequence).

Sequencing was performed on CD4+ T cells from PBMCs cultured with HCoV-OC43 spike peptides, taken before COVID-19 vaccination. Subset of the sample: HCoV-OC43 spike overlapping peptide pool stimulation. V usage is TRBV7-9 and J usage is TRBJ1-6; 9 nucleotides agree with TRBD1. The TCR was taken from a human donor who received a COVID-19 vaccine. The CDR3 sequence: CASSSTGGGYNSPLHF. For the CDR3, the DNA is TGTGCCAGCAGCTCGACAGGGGGGGGCTATAATTCACCCCTCCACTTT.